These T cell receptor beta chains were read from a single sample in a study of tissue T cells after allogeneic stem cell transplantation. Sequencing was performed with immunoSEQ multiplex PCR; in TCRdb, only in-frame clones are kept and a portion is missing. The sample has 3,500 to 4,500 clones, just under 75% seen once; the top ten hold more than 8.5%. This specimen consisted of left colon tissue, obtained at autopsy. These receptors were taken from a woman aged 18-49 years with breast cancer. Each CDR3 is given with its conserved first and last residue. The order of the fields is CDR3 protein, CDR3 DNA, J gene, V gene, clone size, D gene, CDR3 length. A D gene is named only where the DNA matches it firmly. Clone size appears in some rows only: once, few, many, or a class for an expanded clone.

CDR3: CASSPPGGQETQYF
DNA: TGTGCCAGCAGTCCACCGGGAGGTCAAGAGACCCAGTACTTC
J: TRBJ2-5
V: TRBV7-9
size: -
D: TRBD2
length: 14

CDR3: CASSQNPLGREETDTQYF
DNA: TGCGCCAGCAGCCAAAACCCCCTCGGGCGGGAGGAAACAGATACGCAGTATTTT
J: TRBJ2-3
V: TRBV4-3
size: few
D: TRBD2
length: 18

CDR3: CASSLRTSGITTNEQFF
DNA: TGTGCCAGCAGTTTGCGGACTAGCGGGATAACAACCAATGAGCAGTTCTTC
J: TRBJ2-1
V: TRBV27
size: -
D: TRBD2
length: 17

CDR3: CASSWSRLTDTQYF
DNA: TGTGCCAGCAGTTGGTCCAGACTCACAGATACGCAGTATTTT
J: TRBJ2-3
V: TRBV27
size: -
D: -
length: 14

CDR3: CASSFFAGGHQETQYF
DNA: TGTGCCAGCAGCTTTTTTGCGGGGGGGCATCAGGAGACCCAGTACTTC
J: TRBJ2-5
V: TRBV11-1
size: -
D: TRBD2
length: 16

CDR3: CASSLSQGGGYTF
DNA: TGTGCCAGCAGTTTAAGCCAGGGAGGCGGCTACACCTTC
J: TRBJ1-2
V: TRBV12-3/TRBV12-4
size: -
D: -
length: 13

CDR3: CASSPRREYGTDTQYF
DNA: TGTGCCAGTAGCCCCCGGCGGGAGTACGGCACAGATACGCAGTATTTT
J: TRBJ2-3
V: TRBV19
size: -
D: TRBD2
length: 16

CDR3: CASSEGAKYQETQYF
DNA: TGTGCCAGCAGTGAAGGGGCAAAGTACCAAGAGACCCAGTACTTC
J: TRBJ2-5
V: TRBV6-1
size: -
D: -
length: 15

CDR3: CASSYVSGSYEQYF
DNA: TGTGCCAGCAGTTACGTGTCAGGGTCTTACGAGCAGTACTTC
J: TRBJ2-7
V: TRBV6-2/TRBV6-3
size: -
D: -
length: 14

CDR3: CASSLNPSGREGTDTQYF
DNA: TGCGCCAGCAGCCTCAATCCTAGCGGGAGAGAGGGGACAGATACGCAGTATTTT
J: TRBJ2-3
V: TRBV4-3
size: -
D: TRBD2
length: 18

CDR3: CASRPPASNEQFF
DNA: TGTGCCAGCAGACCTCCCGCCAGCAATGAGCAGTTCTTC
J: TRBJ2-1
V: TRBV2
size: -
D: -
length: 13

CDR3: CASSIRRDGYTF
DNA: TGTGCCAGCAGTATTCGCAGGGATGGCTACACCTTC
J: TRBJ1-2
V: TRBV6-5
size: -
D: -
length: 12

CDR3: CASSLHTVADTQYF
DNA: TGTGCCAGCAGCCTCCACACGGTGGCAGATACGCAGTATTTT
J: TRBJ2-3
V: TRBV7-9
size: -
D: -
length: 14

CDR3: CASNPSLAGGTDTQYF
DNA: TGTGCCAGTAACCCCTCCCTAGCGGGGGGGACAGATACGCAGTATTTT
J: TRBJ2-3
V: TRBV19
size: -
D: TRBD2
length: 16

CDR3: CASSAGASGSQETQYF
DNA: TGTGCCAGCAGCGCCGGGGCTAGCGGGAGCCAAGAGACCCAGTACTTC
J: TRBJ2-5
V: TRBV7-3
size: -
D: TRBD2
length: 16

CDR3: CASSPGIASSPLHF
DNA: TGTGCCAGCAGCCCGGGGATCGCATCTTCACCCCTCCACTTT
J: TRBJ1-6
V: TRBV9
size: -
D: -
length: 14

CDR3: CASRAGVPEAFF
DNA: TGTGCCAGCAGGGCAGGGGTTCCTGAAGCTTTCTTT
J: TRBJ1-1
V: TRBV6-1
size: -
D: -
length: 12

CDR3: CASSHGPPKAFHF
DNA: TGTGCCAGCTCACATGGCCCCCCTAAGGCCTTTCACTTT
J: TRBJ1-6
V: TRBV18
size: -
D: -
length: 13

CDR3: CSASWQGVNEQYF
DNA: TGCAGTGCTAGTTGGCAGGGAGTTAACGAGCAGTACTTC
J: TRBJ2-7
V: TRBV20-1
size: -
D: -
length: 13

CDR3: CASSYQLATTNEKLFF
DNA: TGTGCCAGCAGTTACCAGCTAGCAACAACTAATGAAAAACTGTTTTTT
J: TRBJ1-4
V: TRBV6-5
size: -
D: -
length: 16

CDR3: CASSLDGGPNGELFF
DNA: TGCGCCAGCAGCTTGGATGGCGGTCCCAACGGGGAGCTGTTTTTT
J: TRBJ2-2
V: TRBV5-1
size: -
D: -
length: 15

CDR3: CASSIRGEAYEQYF
DNA: TGTGCCAGTAGTATCCGAGGGGAGGCCTACGAGCAGTACTTC
J: TRBJ2-7
V: TRBV19
size: -
D: -
length: 14

CDR3: CASSLVGSGGETQYF
DNA: TGTGCCAGCAGCTTAGTGGGTAGCGGGGGGGAGACCCAGTACTTC
J: TRBJ2-5
V: TRBV7-2
size: -
D: TRBD2
length: 15

CDR3: CASSVSFVRGARTF
DNA: TGTGCCAGCAGCGTCAGCTTTGTGCGGGGCGCCCGCACCTTC
J: TRBJ1-2
V: TRBV9
size: -
D: -
length: 14

CDR3: CASSPRLYPGTSSGELFF
DNA: TGTGCCAGCAGCCCCCGTCTTTATCCCGGGACTAGCTCGGGGGAGCTGTTTTTT
J: TRBJ2-2
V: TRBV5-5
size: once
D: TRBD2
length: 18

CDR3: CASSLGTSLQETQYF
DNA: TGTGCCAGCAGCTTAGGGACTAGTCTCCAAGAGACCCAGTACTTC
J: TRBJ2-5
V: TRBV7-2
size: once
D: TRBD2
length: 15

CDR3: CASSQAFNNEQFF
DNA: TGCGCCAGCAGCCAAGCATTCAACAATGAGCAGTTCTTC
J: TRBJ2-1
V: TRBV4-3
size: -
D: -
length: 13

CDR3: CAWTSGSFGETQYF
DNA: TGTGCCTGGACTAGCGGGAGTTTCGGCGAGACCCAGTACTTC
J: TRBJ2-5
V: TRBV30
size: -
D: TRBD2
length: 14

CDR3: CATSSSGWTEAFF
DNA: -
J: TRBJ1-1
V: TRBV24-1
size: few
D: -
length: 13

CDR3: CASSVSRDPQSTQYF
DNA: TGTGCCAGCAGTGTCTCCCGGGACCCCCAAAGTACGCAGTATTTT
J: TRBJ2-3
V: TRBV28
size: hyperexpanded
D: -
length: 15

CDR3: CASPQAATYEQYF
DNA: TGCGCCAGCCCCCAGGCCGCGACGTACGAGCAGTACTTC
J: TRBJ2-7
V: TRBV10-1
size: few
D: -
length: 13

CDR3: CASSPGLGYNEQFF
DNA: TGTGCCAGCAGCCCGGGACTAGGCTACAATGAGCAGTTCTTC
J: TRBJ2-1
V: TRBV7-2
size: few
D: TRBD2
length: 14

CDR3: CASSQSTSDEQYF
DNA: TGTGCCAGCAGCCAGTCGACTTCTGACGAGCAGTACTTC
J: TRBJ2-7
V: TRBV3-1/TRBV3-2
size: -
D: -
length: 13

CDR3: CASSRQGKNTEAFF
DNA: TGTGCCAGCAGCCGACAGGGGAAGAACACTGAAGCTTTCTTT
J: TRBJ1-1
V: TRBV11-2
size: -
D: TRBD1
length: 14

CDR3: CATRTGNSNQPQHF
DNA: TGTGCCACGCGCACAGGGAATAGCAATCAGCCCCAGCATTTT
J: TRBJ1-5
V: TRBV6-5
size: -
D: -
length: 14

CDR3: CATSDSAQGEETQYF
DNA: TGTGCCACCAGTGATTCCGCGCAGGGTGAGGAGACCCAGTACTTC
J: TRBJ2-5
V: TRBV24-1
size: once
D: -
length: 15

CDR3: CAWSGGKNQPQHF
DNA: TGTGCCTGGAGTGGCGGAAAAAATCAGCCCCAGCATTTT
J: TRBJ1-5
V: TRBV30
size: -
D: -
length: 13

CDR3: CSARELNEQYF
DNA: TGCAGTGCTAGAGAACTGAACGAGCAGTACTTC
J: TRBJ2-7
V: TRBV20-1
size: -
D: -
length: 11

CDR3: CASKPSFNSPLHF
DNA: TGTGCCAGCAAGCCGAGTTTTAATTCACCCCTCCACTTT
J: TRBJ1-6
V: TRBV27
size: -
D: -
length: 13

CDR3: CASGLSPFREQYF
DNA: TGTGCTAGTGGTTTGTCCCCCTTCCGCGAGCAGTACTTC
J: TRBJ2-7
V: TRBV12-5
size: -
D: -
length: 13

CDR3: CASSVGSQETQYF
DNA: TGTGCCAGTAGTGTCGGGTCCCAAGAGACCCAGTACTTC
J: TRBJ2-5
V: TRBV19
size: -
D: -
length: 13

CDR3: CASSPTAAGDTEAFF
DNA: TGTGCCAGCAGCCCTACGGCGGCAGGGGACACTGAAGCTTTCTTT
J: TRBJ1-1
V: TRBV7-9
size: large
D: -
length: 15